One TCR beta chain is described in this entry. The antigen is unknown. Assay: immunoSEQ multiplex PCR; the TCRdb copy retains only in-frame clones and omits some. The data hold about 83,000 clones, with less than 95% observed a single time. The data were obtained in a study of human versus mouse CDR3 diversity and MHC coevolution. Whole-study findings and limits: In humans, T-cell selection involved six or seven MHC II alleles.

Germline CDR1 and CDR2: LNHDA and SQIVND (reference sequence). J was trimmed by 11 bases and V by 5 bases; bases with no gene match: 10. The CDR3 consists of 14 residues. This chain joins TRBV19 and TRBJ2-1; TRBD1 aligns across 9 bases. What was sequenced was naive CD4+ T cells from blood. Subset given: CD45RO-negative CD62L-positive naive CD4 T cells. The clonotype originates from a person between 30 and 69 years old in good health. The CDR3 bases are TGTGCCAGTAGTTCCCAGGGACAGGGTTGGAAGCAGTTCTTC. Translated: CASSSQGQGWKQFF. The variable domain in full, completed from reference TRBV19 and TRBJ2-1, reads DGGITQSPKYLFRKEGQNVTLSCEQNLNHDAMYWYRQDPGQGLRLIYYSQIVNDFQKGDIAEGYSVSREKKESFPLTVTSAQKNPTAFYLCASSSQGQGWKQFFGPGTRLTVL.